This T cell receptor beta chain was recovered during a study of blood T cells in healthy people across ages. At the level of the study: For every two T cells, template switching captured about one barcoded beta molecule. Study conclusions and caveats: Researchers report that TCR beta diversity correlated strongly with naive T cell percentage.

Using a J-beta primer mix together with a sample-barcoded 5' primer, a second PCR was run for roughly 6 to 12 cycles. TCRdb redid the calling of the 5' RACE reads with MiXCR, one entry per CDR3 protein. The sample yields 950,000 to 1,200,000 distinct CDR3 sequences, more than 30% seen once. About this clonotype itself: What it binds is unknown.

The V gene's germline CDR1 is LGHDT and CDR2 YNNKEL (reference sequence). The CDR3 is 15 residues long. J lost 6 bases, V lost 4 bases, and 7 bases had no gene match. The rearrangement uses TRBV3-1 and TRBJ2-2; TRBD1 matches at 8 bases. This TCR derives from a man younger than 35 in good health. Sequences were obtained from blood. This CDR3 reads CASSPGQVLPGELFF. The CDR3 DNA is TGTGCCAGCAGCCCGGGACAGGTACTTCCCGGGGAGCTGTTTTTT.